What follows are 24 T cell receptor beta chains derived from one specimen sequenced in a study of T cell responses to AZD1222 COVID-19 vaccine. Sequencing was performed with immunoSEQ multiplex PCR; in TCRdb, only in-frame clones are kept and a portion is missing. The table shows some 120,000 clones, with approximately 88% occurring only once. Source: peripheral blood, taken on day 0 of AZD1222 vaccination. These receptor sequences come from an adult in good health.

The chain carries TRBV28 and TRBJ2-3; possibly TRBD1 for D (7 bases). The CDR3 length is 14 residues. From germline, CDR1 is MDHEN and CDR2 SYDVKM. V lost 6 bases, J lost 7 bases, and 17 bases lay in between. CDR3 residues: CASRRARGAYTQYF. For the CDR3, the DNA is TGTGCCAGCAGACGTGCCAGGGGGGCATATACGCAGTATTTT.

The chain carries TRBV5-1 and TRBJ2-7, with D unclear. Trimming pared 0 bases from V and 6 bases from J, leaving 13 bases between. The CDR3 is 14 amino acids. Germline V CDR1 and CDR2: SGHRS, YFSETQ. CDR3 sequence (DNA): TGCGCCAGCAGCTTGGATACCTCGGGCTCCGAGCAGTACTTC. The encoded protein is CASSLDTSGSEQYF. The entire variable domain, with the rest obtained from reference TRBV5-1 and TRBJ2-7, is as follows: KAGVTQTPRYLIKTRGQQVTLSCSPISGHRSVSWYQQTPGQGLQFLFEYFSETQRNKGNFPGRFSGRQFSNSRSEMNVSTLELGDSALYLCASSLDTSGSEQYFGPGTRLTVT.

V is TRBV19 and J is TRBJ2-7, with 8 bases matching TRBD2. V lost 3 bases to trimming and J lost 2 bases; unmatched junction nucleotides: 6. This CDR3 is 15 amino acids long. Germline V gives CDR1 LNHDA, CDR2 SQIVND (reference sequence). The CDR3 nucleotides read TGTGCCAGTAGTATTGGCCCAGCGGGGGCCTACGAGCAGTACTTC. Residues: CASSIGPAGAYEQYF.

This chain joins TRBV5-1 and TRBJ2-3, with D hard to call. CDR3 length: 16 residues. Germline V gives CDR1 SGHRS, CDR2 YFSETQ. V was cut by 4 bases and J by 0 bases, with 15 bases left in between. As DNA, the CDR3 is TGCGCCAGCAGCGGAAAGAGCTTGTCCAGCACAGATACGCAGTATTTT. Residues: CASSGKSLSSTDTQYF.

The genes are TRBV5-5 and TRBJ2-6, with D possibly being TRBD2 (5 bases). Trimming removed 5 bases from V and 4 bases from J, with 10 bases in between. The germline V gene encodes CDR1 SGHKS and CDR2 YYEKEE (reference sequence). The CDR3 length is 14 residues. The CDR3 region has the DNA TGTGCCAGCAGGTATAGGGAGGGGGCCAACGTCCTGACTTTC. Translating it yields CASRYREGANVLTF.

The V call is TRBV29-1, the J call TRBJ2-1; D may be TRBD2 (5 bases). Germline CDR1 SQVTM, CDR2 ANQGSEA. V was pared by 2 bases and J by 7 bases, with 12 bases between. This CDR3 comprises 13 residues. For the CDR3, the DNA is TGCAGCGTTGAACGGGAAACGGGAAATGAGCAGTTCTTC. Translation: CSVERETGNEQFF.

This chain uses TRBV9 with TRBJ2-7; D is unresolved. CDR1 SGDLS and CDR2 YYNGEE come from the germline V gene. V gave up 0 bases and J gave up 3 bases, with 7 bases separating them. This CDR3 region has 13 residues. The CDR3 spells CASSVDLYYEQYF. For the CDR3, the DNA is TGTGCCAGCAGCGTAGACTTATACTACGAGCAGTACTTC.

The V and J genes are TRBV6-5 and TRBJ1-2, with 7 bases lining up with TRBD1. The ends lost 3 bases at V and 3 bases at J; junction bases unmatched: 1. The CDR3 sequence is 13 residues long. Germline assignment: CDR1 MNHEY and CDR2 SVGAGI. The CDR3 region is CASSYGTDYGYTF. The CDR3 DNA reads TGTGCCAGCAGTTATGGGACAGACTATGGCTACACCTTC.

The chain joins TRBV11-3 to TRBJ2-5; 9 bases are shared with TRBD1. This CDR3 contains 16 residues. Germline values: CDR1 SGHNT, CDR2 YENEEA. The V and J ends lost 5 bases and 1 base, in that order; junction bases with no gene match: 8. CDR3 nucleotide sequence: TGTGCCAGCAGCCCCCGGACAGGGGCTACCCAAGAGACCCAGTACTTC. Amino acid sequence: CASSPRTGATQETQYF.

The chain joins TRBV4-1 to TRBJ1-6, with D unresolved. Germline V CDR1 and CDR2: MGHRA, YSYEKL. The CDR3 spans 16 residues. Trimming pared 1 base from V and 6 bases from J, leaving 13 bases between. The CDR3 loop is CASSQVSLGANSPLHF. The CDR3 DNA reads TGCGCCAGCAGCCAAGTTTCCCTCGGCGCTAATTCACCCCTCCACTTT.

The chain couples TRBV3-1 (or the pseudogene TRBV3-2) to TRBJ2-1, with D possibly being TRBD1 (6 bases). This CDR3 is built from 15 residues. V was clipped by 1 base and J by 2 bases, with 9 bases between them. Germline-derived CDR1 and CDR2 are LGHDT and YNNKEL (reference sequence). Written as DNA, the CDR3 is TGTGCCAGCAGCCAAGTAGGGACACCCTACAATGAGCAGTTCTTC. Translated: CASSQVGTPYNEQFF.

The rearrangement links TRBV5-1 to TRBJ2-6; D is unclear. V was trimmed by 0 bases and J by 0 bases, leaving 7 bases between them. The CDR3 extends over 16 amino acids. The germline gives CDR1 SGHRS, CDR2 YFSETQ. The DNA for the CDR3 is TGCGCCAGCAGCTTGGCCCAAAGCTCTGGGGCCAACGTCCTGACTTTC. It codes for CASSLAQSSGANVLTF. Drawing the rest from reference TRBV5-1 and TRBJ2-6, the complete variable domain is KAGVTQTPRYLIKTRGQQVTLSCSPISGHRSVSWYQQTPGQGLQFLFEYFSETQRNKGNFPGRFSGRQFSNSRSEMNVSTLELGDSALYLCASSLAQSSGANVLTFGAGSRLTVL.

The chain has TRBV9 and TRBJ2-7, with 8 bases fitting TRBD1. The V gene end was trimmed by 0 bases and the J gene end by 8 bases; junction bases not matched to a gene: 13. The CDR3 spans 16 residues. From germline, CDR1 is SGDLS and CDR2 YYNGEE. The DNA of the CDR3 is TGTGCCAGCAGCGTAGATCCAGGACAGGGCGTTAGTAAGCAGTACTTC. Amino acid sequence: CASSVDPGQGVSKQYF. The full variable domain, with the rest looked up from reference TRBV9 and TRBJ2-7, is DSGVTQTPKHLITATGQRVTLRCSPRSGDLSVYWYQQSLDQGLQFLIQYYNGEERAKGNILERFSAQQFPDLHSELNLSSLELGDSALYFCASSVDPGQGVSKQYFGPGTRLTVT.

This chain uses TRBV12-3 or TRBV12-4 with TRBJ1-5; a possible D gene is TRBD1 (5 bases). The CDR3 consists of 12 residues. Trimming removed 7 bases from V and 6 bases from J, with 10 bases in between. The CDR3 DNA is TGTGCCAGCACGGAGGGGATTCAGCCCCAGCATTTT. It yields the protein CASTEGIQPQHF.

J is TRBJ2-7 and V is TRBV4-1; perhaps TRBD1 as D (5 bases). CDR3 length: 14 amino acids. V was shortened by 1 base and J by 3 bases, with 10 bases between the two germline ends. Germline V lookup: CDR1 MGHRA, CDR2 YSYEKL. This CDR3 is CASSQVQENYEQYF. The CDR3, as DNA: TGCGCCAGCAGCCAAGTACAGGAGAACTACGAGCAGTACTTC.

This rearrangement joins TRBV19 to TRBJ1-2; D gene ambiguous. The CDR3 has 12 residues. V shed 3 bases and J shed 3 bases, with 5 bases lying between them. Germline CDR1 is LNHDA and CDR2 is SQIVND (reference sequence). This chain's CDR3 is CASSIGDYGYTF. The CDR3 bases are TGTGCCAGTAGTATTGGGGACTATGGCTACACCTTC.

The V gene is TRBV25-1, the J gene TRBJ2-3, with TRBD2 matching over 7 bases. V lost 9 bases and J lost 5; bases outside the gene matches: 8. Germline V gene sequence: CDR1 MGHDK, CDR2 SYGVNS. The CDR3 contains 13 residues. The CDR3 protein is CASASGPRDTQYF. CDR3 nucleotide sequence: TGTGCCAGTGCTAGCGGACCTAGAGATACGCAGTATTTT.

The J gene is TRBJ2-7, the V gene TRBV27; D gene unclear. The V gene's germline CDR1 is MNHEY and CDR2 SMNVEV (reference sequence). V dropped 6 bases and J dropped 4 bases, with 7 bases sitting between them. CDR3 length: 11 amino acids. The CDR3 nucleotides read TGTGCCAGCAGGGAGAGATACGAGCAGTACTTC. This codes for CASRERYEQYF.

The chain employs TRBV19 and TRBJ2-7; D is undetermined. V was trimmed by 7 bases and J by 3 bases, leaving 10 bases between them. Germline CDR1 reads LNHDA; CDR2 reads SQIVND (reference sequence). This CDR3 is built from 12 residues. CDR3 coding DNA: TGTGCCAGTAAAGGACGGAACTACGAGCAGTACTTC. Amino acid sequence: CASKGRNYEQYF.

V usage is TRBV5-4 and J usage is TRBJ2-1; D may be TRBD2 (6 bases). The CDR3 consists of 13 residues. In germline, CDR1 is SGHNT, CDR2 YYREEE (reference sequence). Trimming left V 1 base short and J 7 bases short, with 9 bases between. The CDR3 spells CASSLTGGNEQFF. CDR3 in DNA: TGTGCCAGCAGCTTGACTGGGGGGAATGAGCAGTTCTTC.

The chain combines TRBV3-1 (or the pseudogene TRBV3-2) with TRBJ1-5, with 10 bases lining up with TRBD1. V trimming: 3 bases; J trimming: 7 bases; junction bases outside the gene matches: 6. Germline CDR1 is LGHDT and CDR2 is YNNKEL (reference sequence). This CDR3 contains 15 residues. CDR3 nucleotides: TGTGCCAGCAGCCAGGGAGACAGGGGGCTACAGCCCCAGCATTTT. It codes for CASSQGDRGLQPQHF.

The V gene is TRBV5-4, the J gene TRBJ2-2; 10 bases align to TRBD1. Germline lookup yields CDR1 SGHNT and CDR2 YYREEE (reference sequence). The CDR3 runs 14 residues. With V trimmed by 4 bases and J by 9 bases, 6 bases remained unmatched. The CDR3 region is CASSPGQGLRELFF. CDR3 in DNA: TGTGCCAGCAGCCCGGGACAGGGGTTGAGGGAGCTGTTTTTT.

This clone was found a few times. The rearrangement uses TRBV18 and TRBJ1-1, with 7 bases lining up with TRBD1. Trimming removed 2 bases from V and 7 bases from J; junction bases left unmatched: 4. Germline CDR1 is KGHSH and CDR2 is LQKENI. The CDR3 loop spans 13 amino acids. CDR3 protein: CASSPSRDSEAFF. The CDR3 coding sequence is TGTGCCAGCTCACCAAGTAGGGACAGTGAAGCTTTCTTT.

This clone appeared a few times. CDR3 in amino acids: CASSGTGHQPQHF. The CDR3 coding sequence is TGTGCCAGCAGCGGGACAGGGCACCAGCCCCAGCATTTT. The rearrangement uses TRBV7-8 and TRBJ1-5, with 9 nucleotides matching TRBD1. The germline V gene has CDR1 SGHVS and CDR2 FQNEAQ. With V trimmed by 5 bases and J by 7 bases, 3 bases remained unmatched. The CDR3 contains 13 residues.